This is a list of T cell receptor beta chains from one sample in a study of Ad26.COV2.S vaccination and SARS-CoV-2 variants. Generated by immunoSEQ multiplex PCR, the TCRdb table keeps only in-frame clones and is missing some. The sample holds more than 250,000 clones, about 87% seen once. This sample comprised peripheral blood, obtained in a trial of Ad26.COV2.S vaccine versus placebo. Receptor source: a person aged 18-65 years who received the Ad26.COV2.S COVID-19 vaccine or a placebo. The CDR3 runs from the conserved cysteine through the conserved F or W. A D gene is named only where the DNA matches it firmly. Clone size is shown for a subset of rows, as once, few, many or a class of expanded clone.

TRBV12-2	.	.	16	TRBJ2-4	TGTGCAAGTCGCTACGGCGGGGGGTTTGCCAAAAACATTCAGTACTTC	CASRYGGGFAKNIQYF
TRBV18	TRBD1	.	14	TRBJ1-1	TGTGCCAGCTCACCACTGGACAGGACCCCTTCAGCTTTCTTT	CASSPLDRTPSAFF
TRBV19	TRBD1	.	16	TRBJ2-1	TGTGCCAGTAGCCCCCTTGGGACAGGTCCTTACAATGAGCAGTTCTTC	CASSPLGTGPYNEQFF
TRBV7-2	TRBD2	.	15	TRBJ2-7	TGTGCCAGCAGCTTGGTAGCGGGGGGTGTCTACGAGCAGTACTTC	CASSLVAGGVYEQYF
TRBV9	TRBD1	.	15	TRBJ1-1	TGTGCCAGCAGCTCTGGGGACAGAATAAACACTGAAGCTTTCTTT	CASSSGDRINTEAFF
TRBV11-2	.	.	15	TRBJ2-3	TGTGCCAGCAGCTTAAGCCGACTAGTACGAGATACGCAGTATTTT	CASSLSRLVRDTQYF
TRBV27	.	.	13	TRBJ2-7	TGTGCCAGCAGTTCTGGGGGGCCCTACGAGCAGTACTTC	CASSSGGPYEQYF
TRBV29-1	.	.	14	TRBJ2-3	TGCAGCGTTGAAACGACTAGGCAGGCAGATACGCAGTATTTT	CSVETTRQADTQYF
TRBV7-2	.	.	13	TRBJ1-1	TGTGCCAGCAGCCTGAGACAGGTGGCCCGAGCTTTCTTT	CASSLRQVARAFF
TRBV19	.	.	14	TRBJ1-1	TGTGCCAGTAAGCCCGAGCGAATGAACACTGAAGCTTTCTTT	CASKPERMNTEAFF
TRBV18	TRBD2	.	15	TRBJ2-7	TGTGCCAGCTCACCCGCGGGAGGCCCTTTCTACGAGCAGTACTTC	CASSPAGGPFYEQYF
TRBV9	.	.	13	TRBJ1-2	TGTGCCAGCAGCGTAGACGGCACCTATGGCTACACCTTC	CASSVDGTYGYTF
TRBV30	.	.	17	TRBJ2-1	TGTGCCTGGAGTGTACGGGGCGGCGCCAAGTCCTACAATGAGCAGTTCTTC	CAWSVRGGAKSYNEQFF
TRBV7-7	.	.	13	TRBJ2-5	TGTGCTAGCAGCTTAAATTTGGGGGAGACCCAGTACTTC	CASSLNLGETQYF
TRBV7-9	.	.	15	TRBJ2-3	TGTGCCAGCGGAAAAAGGGCAGTCAGCACAGATACGCAGTATTTT	CASGKRAVSTDTQYF
TRBV6-5	.	.	12	TRBJ1-2	TGTGCCAGCAGTTACTCGGTCTATGGCTACACCTTC	CASSYSVYGYTF
TRBV6-6	TRBD1	.	13	TRBJ2-4	TGTGCCAGCAGCGACGGGTCTAAAGGACAGGGGCACTTC	CASSDGSKGQGHF
TRBV21-1	.	.	16	TRBJ2-7	TGTGCCAGCAGCAAAGGGGAGGGGCCTCCTTCCTACGAGCAGTACTTC	CASSKGEGPPSYEQYF
TRBV6-4	TRBD2	.	13	TRBJ2-5	TGTGCCAAAAATAGCGGGGACGAAGAGACCCAGTACTTC	CAKNSGDEETQYF
TRBV27	.	.	13	TRBJ2-1	TGTGCCAGCAGTTTAGGGGGCTACAATGAGCAGTTCTTC	CASSLGGYNEQFF
TRBV28	.	.	15	TRBJ1-2	TGTGCCAGCAGCACCCCCGCGCGGCAGGCCCCTGGCTACACCTTC	CASSTPARQAPGYTF
TRBV27	TRBD2	.	16	TRBJ2-5	TGTGCCAGCAGTTCCTTGACTAGCGGGGGTCAAGAGACCCAGTACTTC	CASSSLTSGGQETQYF
TRBV11-2	.	.	16	TRBJ2-1	TGTGCCAGCAGCTTAGGAGTGGGGGAACCCTACAATGAGCAGTTCTTC	CASSLGVGEPYNEQFF
TRBV7-6	TRBD2	.	15	TRBJ2-2	TGTGCCAGCAGCTTGACTAGCGGGAGTACCGGGGAGCTGTTTTTT	CASSLTSGSTGELFF
TRBV5-1	.	.	14	TRBJ2-1	TGCGCCAGCAGCTTGACAGGGAGGGTCGATGAGCAGTTCTTC	CASSLTGRVDEQFF
TRBV2	TRBD1	.	15	TRBJ1-2	TGTGCCAGCCGGACAGGGGGTTTTATGGACTATGGCTACACCTTC	CASRTGGFMDYGYTF
TRBV6-5	.	.	13	TRBJ2-5	TGTGCCAGCAGTCGAGCAGTCCAAGAGACCCAGTACTTC	CASSRAVQETQYF
TRBV6-5	.	few	15	TRBJ1-5	TGTGCCAGCAGCGGAATAAGGGACGACAATCAGCCCCAGCATTTT	CASSGIRDDNQPQHF
TRBV18	.	.	13	TRBJ1-2	TGTGCCAGCTCACCTTCGTGGGACTATGGCTACACCTTC	CASSPSWDYGYTF
TRBV18	.	.	16	TRBJ2-5	TGTGCCAGCTCACCCCCGAGCGTTTTACGGCAAGAGACCCAGTACTTC	CASSPPSVLRQETQYF
TRBV7-2	.	.	15	TRBJ2-1	TGTGCCAGCAGCTTAGTTCCAGCGGGCTACAATGAGCAGTTCTTC	CASSLVPAGYNEQFF
TRBV7-9	TRBD1	.	14	TRBJ2-1	TGTGCCAGCAGCCTACAGGGGGCGCGGAATGAGCAGTTCTTC	CASSLQGARNEQFF
TRBV7-2	.	.	13	TRBJ2-7	TGTGCCAGCAGCTTATGGGGGCAGAACGAGCAGTACTTC	CASSLWGQNEQYF
TRBV5-5	TRBD2	.	14	TRBJ2-1	TGTGCCAGCAGCTGGAGGACTAGCGGGAATGAGCAGTTCTTC	CASSWRTSGNEQFF
TRBV30	TRBD1	.	18	TRBJ1-5	TGTGCCTGGAGTGTTATGTCGATCGGACAGGGGGTGGGTCAGCCCCAGCATTTT	CAWSVMSIGQGVGQPQHF
TRBV9	TRBD2	.	15	TRBJ2-5	TGTGCCAGCAGCGCACGGGACTACCTTGTGGAGACCCAGTACTTC	CASSARDYLVETQYF
TRBV29-1	TRBD1	.	10	TRBJ1-1	TGCAGCGCGGGACAGCTTGAAGCTTTCTTT	CSAGQLEAFF
TRBV10-3	TRBD1	.	13	TRBJ1-2	TGTGCCATCAGGGACAGGGCGGAGTGGGGCTACACCTTC	CAIRDRAEWGYTF
TRBV6-2/TRBV6-3	.	.	16	TRBJ2-3	TGTGCCAGCAGTTACGGAGTGGGGGTAAGCACAGATACGCAGTATTTT	CASSYGVGVSTDTQYF
TRBV4-3	.	.	19	TRBJ2-6	TGCGCCAGCAGCCAAGAGGTTCCAGGGATCTACTCTGGGGCCAACGTCCTGACTTTC	CASSQEVPGIYSGANVLTF
TRBV19	TRBD2	.	15	TRBJ2-1	TGTGCCAGTAGTATTCCTAGCGGCTCCTACAATGAGCAGTTCTTC	CASSIPSGSYNEQFF
TRBV29-1	.	.	13	TRBJ2-7	TGCAGCGTTGAAGAACTAGCCGGATACGAGCAGTACTTC	CSVEELAGYEQYF
TRBV6-5	.	.	15	TRBJ1-1	TGTGCCAGCACCGAATGGGGGCCAAGGAGCACTGAAGCTTTCTTT	CASTEWGPRSTEAFF
TRBV20-1	.	.	14	TRBJ1-1	TGCAGTGCTAGTATTGGAGGGCTGAACACTGAAGCTTTCTTT	CSASIGGLNTEAFF
TRBV14	.	.	12	TRBJ1-6	TGTGCCAGCAGCCTTTATAATTCACCCCTCCACTTT	CASSLYNSPLHF
TRBV6-5	TRBD1	once	15	TRBJ2-2	TGTGCCAGCAGCCGACAGGGGGCGGATACCGGGGAGCTGTTTTTT	CASSRQGADTGELFF
TRBV7-9	TRBD1	.	14	TRBJ2-5	TGTGCCAGCAGGTCTACAGGGGGATCCGAGACCCAGTACTTC	CASRSTGGSETQYF
TRBV3-1/TRBV3-2	.	.	16	TRBJ1-1	TGTGCCAGCAGCCCTACCTCAGGGATGATGAACACTGAAGCTTTCTTT	CASSPTSGMMNTEAFF
TRBV2	.	.	13	TRBJ2-7	TGTGCCAGCAGTGGGGGGTGGGTCTACGAGCAGTACTTC	CASSGGWVYEQYF
TRBV18	.	.	13	TRBJ1-1	TGTGCCAGCTCACCTACAGAGAACACTGAAGCTTTCTTT	CASSPTENTEAFF
TRBV3-1/TRBV3-2	TRBD2	.	20	TRBJ2-3	TGTGCCAGCAGAGCGGGGTCGGGACTTGGGACTAGCGGGGACACAGATACGCAGTATTTT	CASRAGSGLGTSGDTDTQYF
TRBV4-3	.	.	15	TRBJ1-2	TGCGCCAGCAGCCAAGGGAACAGTAGGGACTATGGCTACACCTTC	CASSQGNSRDYGYTF
TRBV7-5	.	.	14	TRBJ1-1	TGTGTCAGAAGCCCCCGGACAGGGTTCACTGAAGCTTTCTTT	CVRSPRTGFTEAFF
TRBV4-1	.	.	16	TRBJ1-4	TGCGCCAGCAGCCAAGCAAGGGGTGCAACTAATGAAAAACTGTTTTTT	CASSQARGATNEKLFF
TRBV21-1	.	.	17	TRBJ2-5	TGTGCCAGCAGCACCTGCCGGGAGGGCAGACACCAAGAGACCCAGTACTTC	CASSTCREGRHQETQYF
TRBV5-5	TRBD1	.	15	TRBJ1-2	TGTGCCAGCAGCTTGGTACAGGGGGCGGACTATGGCTACACCTTC	CASSLVQGADYGYTF
TRBV6-5	TRBD2	.	15	TRBJ2-2	TGTGCCAGCAAGGGGAGCGGGGTTAACACCGGGGAGCTGTTTTTT	CASKGSGVNTGELFF